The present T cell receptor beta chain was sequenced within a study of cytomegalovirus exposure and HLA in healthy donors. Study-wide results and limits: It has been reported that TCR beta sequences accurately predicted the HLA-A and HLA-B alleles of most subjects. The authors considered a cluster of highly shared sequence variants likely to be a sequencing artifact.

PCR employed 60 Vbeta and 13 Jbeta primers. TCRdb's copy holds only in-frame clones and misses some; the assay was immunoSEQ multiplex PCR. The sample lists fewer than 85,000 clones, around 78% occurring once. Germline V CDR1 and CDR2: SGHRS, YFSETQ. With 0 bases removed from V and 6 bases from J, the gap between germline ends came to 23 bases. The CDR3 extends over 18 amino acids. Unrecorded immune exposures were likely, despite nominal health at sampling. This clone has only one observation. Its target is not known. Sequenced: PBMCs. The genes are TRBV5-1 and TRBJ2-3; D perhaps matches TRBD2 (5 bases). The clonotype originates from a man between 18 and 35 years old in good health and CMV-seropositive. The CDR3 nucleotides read TGCGCCAGCAGCTTGGTAAGGGCTAGCCACCCTACGGGGGATACGCAGTATTTT. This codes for CASSLVRASHPTGDTQYF.